Presented here are 2 T cell receptor beta chains from one specimen sequenced in a study of blood T cell repertoires in COVID-19. The assay was immunoSEQ multiplex PCR, and TCRdb's table has in-frame clones only and misses some. The repertoire holds 200,000 to 250,000 clones, with about 85% as singletons. Source material: peripheral blood. Every receptor here comes from a young woman who had recovered from COVID-19.

V is TRBV5-1 and J is TRBJ1-2, with 8 bases that match TRBD1. The CDR3 extends over 14 amino acids. Trimming took 5 bases from V and 2 from J; bases not matched to a gene: 5. Germline CDR1 SGHRS, CDR2 YFSETQ. CDR3 in DNA: TGCGCCAGCAGTTTTAACAGGGGGAACTATGGCTACACCTTC. This codes for CASSFNRGNYGYTF.

The chain couples TRBV4-2 to TRBJ2-1, with D possibly being TRBD2 (5 bases). The V gene's germline CDR1 is LGHNA and CDR2 YNFKEQ. The CDR3 loop spans 16 amino acids. With 0 bases removed from V and 4 bases from J, the gap between germline ends came to 13 bases. The CDR3: CASSQDSNSEYNEQFF. DNA of the CDR3: TGTGCCAGCAGCCAAGATAGTAATAGCGAGTACAATGAGCAGTTCTTC.